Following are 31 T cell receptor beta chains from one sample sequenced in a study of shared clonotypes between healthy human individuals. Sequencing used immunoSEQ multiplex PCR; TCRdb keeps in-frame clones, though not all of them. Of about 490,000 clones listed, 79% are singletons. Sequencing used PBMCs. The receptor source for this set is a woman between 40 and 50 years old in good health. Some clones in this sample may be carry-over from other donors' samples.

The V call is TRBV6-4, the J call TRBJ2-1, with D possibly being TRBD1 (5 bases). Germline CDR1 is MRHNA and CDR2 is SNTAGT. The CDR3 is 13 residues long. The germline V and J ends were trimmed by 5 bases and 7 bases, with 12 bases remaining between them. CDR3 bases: TGTGCCAGCAGTAACGACAGAGATAATGAGCAGTTCTTC. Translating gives CASSNDRDNEQFF.

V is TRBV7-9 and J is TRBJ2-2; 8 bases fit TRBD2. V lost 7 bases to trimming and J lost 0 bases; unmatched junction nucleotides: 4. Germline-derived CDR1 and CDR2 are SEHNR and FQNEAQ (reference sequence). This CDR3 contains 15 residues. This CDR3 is CASTSGPTNTGELFF. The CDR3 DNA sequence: TGTGCCAGCACTAGCGGGCCTACGAACACCGGGGAGCTGTTTTTT.

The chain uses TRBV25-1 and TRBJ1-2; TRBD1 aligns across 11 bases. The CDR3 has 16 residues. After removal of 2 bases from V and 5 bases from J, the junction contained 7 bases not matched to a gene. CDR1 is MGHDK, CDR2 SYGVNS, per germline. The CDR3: CASSELGTGGTYGYTF. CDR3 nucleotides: TGTGCCAGCAGTGAACTCGGGACAGGGGGGACGTATGGCTACACCTTC.

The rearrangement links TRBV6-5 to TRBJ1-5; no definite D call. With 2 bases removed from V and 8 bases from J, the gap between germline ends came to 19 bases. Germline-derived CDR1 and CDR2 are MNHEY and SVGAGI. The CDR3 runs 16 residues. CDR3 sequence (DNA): TGTGCCAGCAGTTACAAGTTGTCAGTAACTCAAGAGCCCCAGCATTTT. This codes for CASSYKLSVTQEPQHF.

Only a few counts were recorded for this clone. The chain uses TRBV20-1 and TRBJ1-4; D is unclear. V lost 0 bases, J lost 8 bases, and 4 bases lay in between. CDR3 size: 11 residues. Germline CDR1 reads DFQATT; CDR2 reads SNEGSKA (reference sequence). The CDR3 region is CSAREREKLFF. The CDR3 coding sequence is TGCAGTGCTAGAGAAAGAGAAAAACTGTTTTTT.

CDR3 sequence (DNA): TGTGCCAGCAGTTTAGCGGGAGGGTTAGGCAATGAGCAGTTCTTC. Residues: CASSLAGGLGNEQFF. The rearrangement links TRBV28 to TRBJ2-1; 9 bases are a match to TRBD2. Germline trimming cut 2 bases from V and 6 bases from J; bases unmatched to any gene: 5. The CDR3 is 15 amino acids. CDR1 is MDHEN, CDR2 SYDVKM, per germline. The full variable domain, in which reference TRBV28 and TRBJ2-1 provide the parts outside the CDR3, is DVKVTQSSRYLVKRTGEKVFLECVQDMDHENMFWYRQDPGLGLRLIYFSYDVKMKEKGDIPEGYSVSREKKERFSLILESASTNQTSMYLCASSLAGGLGNEQFFGPGTRLTVL.

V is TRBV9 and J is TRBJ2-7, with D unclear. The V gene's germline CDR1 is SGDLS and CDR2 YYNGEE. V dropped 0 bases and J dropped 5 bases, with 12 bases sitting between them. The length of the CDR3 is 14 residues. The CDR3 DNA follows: TGTGCCAGCAGCGTAGATCCCTTTGGGGACGAGCAGTACTTC. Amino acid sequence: CASSVDPFGDEQYF.

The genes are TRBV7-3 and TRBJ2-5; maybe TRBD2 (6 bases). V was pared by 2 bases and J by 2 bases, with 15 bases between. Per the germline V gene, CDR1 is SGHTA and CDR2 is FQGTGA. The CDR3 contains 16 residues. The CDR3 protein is CASSLSGSRGQETQYF. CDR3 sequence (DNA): TGTGCCAGCAGCTTATCAGGGAGTCGGGGGCAAGAGACCCAGTACTTC.

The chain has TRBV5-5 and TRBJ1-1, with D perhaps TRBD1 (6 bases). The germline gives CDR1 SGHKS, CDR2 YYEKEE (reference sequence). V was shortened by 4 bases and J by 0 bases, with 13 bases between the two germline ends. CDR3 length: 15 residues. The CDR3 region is CASSHGTQMNTEAFF. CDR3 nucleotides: TGTGCCAGCAGCCACGGGACACAAATGAACACTGAAGCTTTCTTT.

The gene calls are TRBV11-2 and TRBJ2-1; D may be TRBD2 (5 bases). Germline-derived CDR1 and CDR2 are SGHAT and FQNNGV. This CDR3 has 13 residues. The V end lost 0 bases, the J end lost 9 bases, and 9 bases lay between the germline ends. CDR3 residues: CASSLDLGVEQFF. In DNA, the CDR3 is TGTGCCAGCAGCTTAGATCTCGGGGTTGAGCAGTTCTTC.

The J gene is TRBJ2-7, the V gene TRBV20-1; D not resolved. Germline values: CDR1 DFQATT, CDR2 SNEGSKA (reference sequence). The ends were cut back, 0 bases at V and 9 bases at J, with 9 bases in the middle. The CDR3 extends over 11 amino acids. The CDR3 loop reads CSAREGWGQYF. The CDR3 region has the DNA TGCAGTGCTAGAGAGGGGTGGGGGCAGTACTTC.

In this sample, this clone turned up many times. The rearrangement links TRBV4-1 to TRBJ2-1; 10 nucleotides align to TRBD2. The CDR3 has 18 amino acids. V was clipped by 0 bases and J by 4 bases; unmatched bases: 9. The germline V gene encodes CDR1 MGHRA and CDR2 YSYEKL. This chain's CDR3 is CASSQDSGRLAGYNEQFF. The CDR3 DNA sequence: TGCGCCAGCAGCCAAGATTCGGGGAGACTAGCGGGTTACAATGAGCAGTTCTTC.

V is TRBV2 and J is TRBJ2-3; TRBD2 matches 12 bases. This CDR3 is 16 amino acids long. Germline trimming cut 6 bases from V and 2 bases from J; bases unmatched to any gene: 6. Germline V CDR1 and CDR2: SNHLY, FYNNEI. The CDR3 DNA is TGTGCCAGCAGAGCGGGACTAGCGGGCCTCACAGATACGCAGTATTTT. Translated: CASRAGLAGLTDTQYF.

The CDR3 DNA is TGTGCCTGGAGTGTACTAGCGGAGGGGGGAAAGAAATACGAGCAGTACTTC. It codes for CAWSVLAEGGKKYEQYF. The chain carries TRBV30 and TRBJ2-7; TRBD2 matches at 8 bases. The CDR3 has 17 amino acids. Germline CDR1 reads GTSNPN; CDR2 reads SVGIG (reference sequence). V lost 0 bases and J lost 4; bases outside the gene matches: 14.

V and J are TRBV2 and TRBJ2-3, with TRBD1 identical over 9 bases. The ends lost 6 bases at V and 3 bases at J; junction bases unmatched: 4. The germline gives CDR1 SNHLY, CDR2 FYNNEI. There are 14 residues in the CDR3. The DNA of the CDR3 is TGTGCCAGCAGGGAGACAGGGGGGACAGATACGCAGTATTTT. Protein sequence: CASRETGGTDTQYF.

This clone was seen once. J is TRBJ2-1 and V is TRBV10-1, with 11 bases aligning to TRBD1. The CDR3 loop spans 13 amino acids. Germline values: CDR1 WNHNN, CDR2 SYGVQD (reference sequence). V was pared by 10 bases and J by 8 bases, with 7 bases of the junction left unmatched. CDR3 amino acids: CAILGQGGDEQFF. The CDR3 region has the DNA TGCGCCATCCTGGGACAGGGGGGCGATGAGCAGTTCTTC.

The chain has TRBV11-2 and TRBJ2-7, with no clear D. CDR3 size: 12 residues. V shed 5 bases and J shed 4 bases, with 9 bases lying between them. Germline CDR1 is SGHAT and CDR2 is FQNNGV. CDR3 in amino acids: CASSAYNYEQYF. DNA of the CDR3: TGTGCCAGCAGCGCCTACAATTACGAGCAGTACTTC.

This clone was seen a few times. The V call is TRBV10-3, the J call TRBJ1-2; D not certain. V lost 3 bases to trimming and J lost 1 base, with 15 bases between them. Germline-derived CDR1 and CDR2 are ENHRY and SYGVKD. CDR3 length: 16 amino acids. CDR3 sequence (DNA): TGTGCCATCAGTGAAACCCCCCGAGGCCATAACTATGGCTACACCTTC. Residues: CAISETPRGHNYGYTF.

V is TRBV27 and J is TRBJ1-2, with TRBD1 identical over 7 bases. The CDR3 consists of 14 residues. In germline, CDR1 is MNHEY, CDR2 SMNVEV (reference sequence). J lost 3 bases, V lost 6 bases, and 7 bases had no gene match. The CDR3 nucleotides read TGTGCCAGCAGGGGGGGACAGCAGCACTATGGCTACACCTTC. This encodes CASRGGQQHYGYTF.

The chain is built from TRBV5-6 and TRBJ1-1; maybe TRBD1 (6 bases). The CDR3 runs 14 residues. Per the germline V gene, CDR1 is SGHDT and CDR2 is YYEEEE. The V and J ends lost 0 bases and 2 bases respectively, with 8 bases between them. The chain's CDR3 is CASSLGTENTEAFF. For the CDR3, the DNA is TGTGCCAGCAGCTTGGGGACAGAAAACACTGAAGCTTTCTTT.

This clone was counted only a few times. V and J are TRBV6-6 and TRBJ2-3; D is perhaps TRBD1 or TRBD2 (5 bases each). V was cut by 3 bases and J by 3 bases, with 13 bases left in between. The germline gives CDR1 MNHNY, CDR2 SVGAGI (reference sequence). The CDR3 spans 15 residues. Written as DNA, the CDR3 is TGTGCCAGCAGTTATGGGGGAGAGGGGACAGATACGCAGTATTTT. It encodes CASSYGGEGTDTQYF.

DNA of the CDR3: TGTGCCAGCAAAACCCTGTACAATGAGCAGTTCTTC. Protein sequence: CASKTLYNEQFF. V and J are TRBV6-4 and TRBJ2-1; no reliable D call. Per germline, CDR1 MRHNA and CDR2 SNTAGT. The CDR3 consists of 12 residues. V dropped 7 bases and J dropped 4 bases, with 8 bases sitting between them.

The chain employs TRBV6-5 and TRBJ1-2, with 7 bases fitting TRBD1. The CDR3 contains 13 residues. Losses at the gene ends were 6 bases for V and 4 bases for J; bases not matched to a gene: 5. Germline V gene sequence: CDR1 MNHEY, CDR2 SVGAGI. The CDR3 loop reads CASSRDSTYGYTF. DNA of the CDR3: TGTGCCAGCAGCCGGGACAGTACCTATGGCTACACCTTC.

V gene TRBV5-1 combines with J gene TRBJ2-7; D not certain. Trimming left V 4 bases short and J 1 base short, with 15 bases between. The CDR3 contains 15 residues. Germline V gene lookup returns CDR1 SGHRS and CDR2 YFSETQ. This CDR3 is CASSPLPSLSYEQYF. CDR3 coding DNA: TGCGCCAGCAGCCCTCTGCCATCCTTATCCTACGAGCAGTACTTC.

Here the CDR3 DNA reads TGTGCCAGCAGCTTAGGACGAGGAGGAAGGGAGCAGTTCTTC. It codes for CASSLGRGGREQFF. The V gene is TRBV11-1, the J gene TRBJ2-1, with D perhaps matching TRBD2 (5 bases). V was trimmed by 1 base and J by 10 bases, leaving 14 bases between them. The germline V gene has CDR1 SGHAT and CDR2 FQDESV (reference sequence). The CDR3 runs to 14 residues.

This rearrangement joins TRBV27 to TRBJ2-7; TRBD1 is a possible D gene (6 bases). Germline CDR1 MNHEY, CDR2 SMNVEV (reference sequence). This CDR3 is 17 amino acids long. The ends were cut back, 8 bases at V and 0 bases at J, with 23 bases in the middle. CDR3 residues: CASARSAQGSSSYEQYF. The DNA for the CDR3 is TGTGCCAGCGCCCGATCGGCACAGGGTTCGAGCTCCTACGAGCAGTACTTC.

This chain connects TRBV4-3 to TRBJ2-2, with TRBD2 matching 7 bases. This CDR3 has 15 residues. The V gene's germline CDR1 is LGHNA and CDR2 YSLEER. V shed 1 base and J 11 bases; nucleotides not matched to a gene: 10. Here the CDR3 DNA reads TGCGCCAGCAGCCAAGGCCCTAGCGGAATAGGAGAGCTGTTTTTT. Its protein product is CASSQGPSGIGELFF.

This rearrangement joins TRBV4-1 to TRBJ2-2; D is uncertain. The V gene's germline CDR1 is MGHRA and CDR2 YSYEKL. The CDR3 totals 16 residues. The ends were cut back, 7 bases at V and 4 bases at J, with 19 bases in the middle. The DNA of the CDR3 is TGCGCCAGCACCCCACTTGTAGTTGTGCTCACCGGGGAGCTGTTTTTT. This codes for CASTPLVVVLTGELFF.

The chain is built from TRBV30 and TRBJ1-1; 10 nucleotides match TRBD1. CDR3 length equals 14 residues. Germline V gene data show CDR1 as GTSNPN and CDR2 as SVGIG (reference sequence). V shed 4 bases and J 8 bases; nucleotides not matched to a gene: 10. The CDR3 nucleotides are TGTGCCTGGAAAGGACAGGGGGGAGCCCCGGAAGCTTTCTTT. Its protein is CAWKGQGGAPEAFF. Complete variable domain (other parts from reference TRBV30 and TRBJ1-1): SQTIHQWPATLVQPVGSPLSLECTVEGTSNPNLYWYRQAAGRGLQLLFYSVGIGQISSEVPQNLSASRPQDRQFILSSKKLLLSDSGFYLCAWKGQGGAPEAFFGQGTRLTVV.

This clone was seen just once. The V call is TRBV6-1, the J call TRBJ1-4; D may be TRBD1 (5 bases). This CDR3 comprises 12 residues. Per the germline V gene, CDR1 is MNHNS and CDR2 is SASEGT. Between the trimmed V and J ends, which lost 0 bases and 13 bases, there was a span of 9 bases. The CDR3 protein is CASSEAVGRLFF. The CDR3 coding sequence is TGTGCCAGCAGTGAAGCTGTGGGACGACTGTTTTTT.

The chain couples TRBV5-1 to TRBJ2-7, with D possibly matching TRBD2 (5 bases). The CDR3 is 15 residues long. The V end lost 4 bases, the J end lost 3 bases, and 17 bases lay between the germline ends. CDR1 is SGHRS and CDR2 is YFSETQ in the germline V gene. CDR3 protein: CASSTNAGPNYEQYF. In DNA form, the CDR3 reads TGCGCCAGCAGCACGAACGCGGGTCCTAACTACGAGCAGTACTTC. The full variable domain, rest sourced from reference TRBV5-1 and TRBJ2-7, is KAGVTQTPRYLIKTRGQQVTLSCSPISGHRSVSWYQQTPGQGLQFLFEYFSETQRNKGNFPGRFSGRQFSNSRSEMNVSTLELGDSALYLCASSTNAGPNYEQYFGPGTRLTVT.